A single sample is the source of the 29 T cell receptor beta chains below, sequenced in a study of Graves' ophthalmopathy and Graves' hyperthyroidism. CDR3 regions of TCR beta were amplified from RNA transcripts. Second-round multiplex PCR came after a first-round RT-PCR that employed HTBI primers. Each CDR3 protein gets one entry after TCRdb re-called the multiplex PCR reads with MiXCR. The data contain roughly 480,000 distinct CDR3 sequences, under 15% of them singletons. Sequenced material: blood. Receptor source: a woman aged 25 to 39 with Graves' ophthalmopathy.

This clonotype was observed at least ten times. The chain employs TRBV27 and TRBJ1-1, with D possibly TRBD1 on 5 matching bases. The V end was cut by 0 bases, the J end by 4 bases, with 9 bases between. Per the germline V gene, CDR1 is MNHEY and CDR2 is SMNVEV (reference sequence). CDR3 size: 14 residues. DNA of the CDR3: TGTGCCAGCAGTTTATCGGTGGGGGGCACTGAAGCTTTCTTT. This encodes CASSLSVGGTEAFF.

The gene calls are TRBV6-1 and TRBJ1-1; D may be TRBD1 (6 bases). CDR3 size: 14 residues. The V end lost 11 bases, the J end lost 1 base, and 17 bases lay between the germline ends. The germline V gene encodes CDR1 MNHNS and CDR2 SASEGT. In DNA form, the CDR3 reads TGTGCCCACTCAACCGGGGGCACGAACACTGAAGCTTTCTTT. Its protein is CAHSTGGTNTEAFF.

This clonotype was seen ten or more times. In DNA, the CDR3 is TGTGCCTGGAGTGATGGGGGGCCAGTCGGGGAGACCCAGTACTTC. Translated, it gives CAWSDGGPVGETQYF. V and J are TRBV30 and TRBJ2-5; TRBD1 or TRBD2 may be the D gene (6 bases each). The CDR3 covers 15 residues. V lost 1 base and J 5 bases, leaving 17 bases between the germline ends. CDR1 is GTSNPN, CDR2 SVGIG, per germline (reference sequence). Filled out from reference TRBV30 and TRBJ2-5, the complete variable domain reads SQTIHQWPATLVQPVGSPLSLECTVEGTSNPNLYWYRQAAGRGLQLLFYSVGIGQISSEVPQNLSASRPQDRQFILSSKKLLLSDSGFYLCAWSDGGPVGETQYFGPGTRLLVL.

This clonotype has a handful of counts. The chain couples TRBV30 to TRBJ1-1; TRBD1 matches 7 bases. CDR1 GTSNPN and CDR2 SVGIG come from the germline V gene (reference sequence). V shed 3 bases, J shed 3 bases, and the junction held 4 bases outside the gene matches. There are 13 residues in the CDR3. The chain's CDR3 is CAWRIRGYTEAFF. The CDR3 bases are TGTGCCTGGAGGATCAGGGGGTACACTGAAGCTTTCTTT.

Many counts were recorded for this clonotype. The rearrangement links TRBV11-2 to TRBJ2-7, with D perhaps matching TRBD1 (5 bases). CDR1 SGHAT and CDR2 FQNNGV come from the germline V gene. V was clipped by 0 bases and J by 5 bases, with 14 bases between them. This CDR3 is 15 amino acids long. CDR3 DNA sequence: TGTGCCAGCAGCTTAGATCCCTCGCAGGGCCACGAGCAGTACTTC. Translating gives CASSLDPSQGHEQYF.

The J gene is TRBJ2-7, the V gene TRBV11-2; 7 bases agree with TRBD1. Germline V gene sequence: CDR1 SGHAT, CDR2 FQNNGV. The CDR3 covers 16 residues. Trimming took 5 bases from V and 1 from J; bases not matched to a gene: 11. The CDR3 DNA follows: TGTGCCAGCAGCCTGAAGGTTACAGGGGAATCCTACGAGCAGTACTTC. The encoded protein is CASSLKVTGESYEQYF.

This clonotype was observed a handful of times. The V and J genes are TRBV6-1 and TRBJ2-5; 7 bases agree with TRBD1. This CDR3 is 17 amino acids long. CDR1 is MNHNS and CDR2 is SASEGT in the germline V gene. The V segment lost 5 bases and the J segment 1 base; nucleotides outside the gene matches: 13. For the CDR3, the DNA is TGTGCCAGCAGTCATCTAACAGGGGCCGCCACCCAAGAGACCCAGTACTTC. It codes for CASSHLTGAATQETQYF.

Many counts were recorded for this clonotype. The gene calls are TRBV6-1 and TRBJ2-2; 12 bases line up with TRBD2. CDR1 is MNHNS and CDR2 is SASEGT in the germline V gene. The CDR3 sequence is 16 residues long. The ends lost 8 bases at V and 3 bases at J; junction bases unmatched: 7. For the CDR3, the DNA is TGTGCCAGCCAGACTAGCGGGAGTCCCGACACCGGGGAGCTGTTTTTT. Translation gives CASQTSGSPDTGELFF.

V is TRBV28 and J is TRBJ1-2, with 7 bases identical to TRBD1. The CDR3 has 13 residues. V shed 6 bases, J shed 6 bases, and the junction held 7 bases outside the gene matches. CDR1 is MDHEN, CDR2 SYDVKM, per germline. Here the CDR3 DNA reads TGTGCCAGCAGCCTACAGGGGTCGGATGGCTACACCTTC. Amino acids: CASSLQGSDGYTF.

This clonotype was seen only a few times. The chain uses TRBV6-1 and TRBJ2-7; tentative D call: TRBD1 (5 bases). CDR3 length: 16 residues. Per germline, CDR1 MNHNS and CDR2 SASEGT. V lost 5 bases to trimming and J lost 0 bases, with 17 bases between them. DNA of the CDR3: TGTGCCAGCAGTCCAAGGTCCCAGGGTTCCTCCTACGAGCAGTACTTC. As protein: CASSPRSQGSSYEQYF.

The table lists this clonotype with many counts. The J gene is TRBJ1-1, the V gene TRBV30; D gene uncertain. The V end was cut by 3 bases, the J end by 5 bases, with 13 bases between. Germline values: CDR1 GTSNPN, CDR2 SVGIG (reference sequence). The CDR3 totals 13 residues. The CDR3 region has the DNA TGTGCCTGGAGCCCTCCGTACGAAACTGAAGCTTTCTTT. Encoded protein: CAWSPPYETEAFF.

This clonotype appeared many times. The V call is TRBV6-5, the J call TRBJ1-3, with 8 bases aligning to TRBD1. The V and J ends lost 5 bases and 2 bases, in that order; junction bases with no gene match: 2. The V gene's germline CDR1 is MNHEY and CDR2 SVGAGI. The CDR3 consists of 14 residues. The CDR3 region has the DNA TGTGCCAGCAGTAACAGGGGGGCTGGAAACACCATATATTTT. It translates to CASSNRGAGNTIYF.

In its sample, this clonotype was seen many times. This sequence joins TRBV12-5 and TRBJ2-5; 12 nucleotides align to TRBD2. The CDR3 runs 17 residues. Trimming at V came to 5 bases and at J to 1 base, leaving 8 bases not matched to a gene. CDR1 and CDR2 (germline): LGHNT, FRNRAP. CDR3 nucleotide sequence: TGTGCTAGTGGTGCACAGACTAGCGGGAGTGGCCAAGAGACCCAGTACTTC. Translated, it gives CASGAQTSGSGQETQYF.

The chain is built from TRBV28 and TRBJ1-1, with D perhaps TRBD1 (6 bases). Per the germline V gene, CDR1 is MDHEN and CDR2 is SYDVKM. This CDR3 spans 12 amino acids. The DNA of the CDR3 is TGTGGTTGTGGGGGGCTGAACACTGAAGCTTTCTTT. Translating it yields CGCGGLNTEAFF.

This clonotype was found many times. The chain combines TRBV30 with TRBJ1-1, with a tentative D call TRBD1 (5 bases). Trimming stripped 2 bases from V and 13 bases from J, with 17 bases between. Germline CDR1 reads GTSNPN; CDR2 reads SVGIG (reference sequence). This CDR3 contains 12 residues. The DNA of the CDR3 is TGTGCCTGGAGTACGGGGCCTCCGTCGTGTTTCTTT. Translated: CAWSTGPPSCFF.

This clonotype has a count of ten or more. The rearrangement links TRBV2 to TRBJ1-2, with 7 nucleotides matching TRBD1. The V gene's germline CDR1 is SNHLY and CDR2 FYNNEI. V gave up 4 bases and J gave up 5 bases; unmatched junction bases: 4. The CDR3 spans 13 residues. CDR3 amino acids: CASSGGGVYGYTF. Written as DNA, the CDR3 is TGTGCCAGCAGTGGAGGGGGCGTTTATGGCTACACCTTC.

This clonotype was counted at least ten times. This chain's CDR3 is CSATGTGRNIQYF. In nucleotides, the CDR3 is TGCAGCGCAACCGGGACAGGTCGAAACATTCAGTACTTC. The genes are TRBV29-1 and TRBJ2-4, with 8 bases that match TRBD1. CDR1 is SQVTM, CDR2 ANQGSEA, per germline. The V and J ends lost 7 bases and 6 bases, in that order; junction bases with no gene match: 8. The CDR3 is 13 amino acids. The full variable domain, its missing parts supplied by reference TRBV29-1 and TRBJ2-4, is SAVISQKPSRDICQRGTSLTIQCQVDSQVTMMFWYRQQPGQSLTLIATANQGSEATYESGFVIDKFPISRPNLTFSTLTVSNMSPEDSSIYLCSATGTGRNIQYFGAGTRLSVL.

This clonotype was seen ten or more times. CDR3 sequence (DNA): TGTGCCAGCAGTCTTCACGCTAGCGGGAGCCGGGAGCTGTTTTTT. This encodes CASSLHASGSRELFF. This chain links TRBV28 with TRBJ2-2, with TRBD2 matching 10 bases. This CDR3 has 15 amino acids. V gave up 5 bases and J gave up 9 bases; unmatched junction bases: 9. The V gene's germline CDR1 is MDHEN and CDR2 SYDVKM.

This clonotype was counted at least ten times. The J gene is TRBJ1-2, the V gene TRBV20-1; 9 bases fit TRBD1. Germline values: CDR1 DFQATT, CDR2 SNEGSKA (reference sequence). This CDR3 region has 15 residues. J lost 5 bases, V lost 1 base, and 8 bases had no gene match. Here the CDR3 DNA reads TGCAGTGCTAGAGTAACAGGGGGCATCAAGTATGGCTACACCTTC. This sequence encodes CSARVTGGIKYGYTF.

This clonotype was recorded many times. The CDR3 spells CASSLVSLMETQYF. In DNA, the CDR3 is TGTGCCAGCAGTTTAGTGAGCCTTATGGAGACCCAGTACTTC. V usage is TRBV28 and J usage is TRBJ2-5; D unresolved. V shed 2 bases and J shed 5 bases, with 12 bases lying between them. The CDR3 extends over 14 amino acids. In germline, CDR1 is MDHEN, CDR2 SYDVKM.

This clonotype was seen many times. The rearrangement joins TRBV20-1 to TRBJ2-7; TRBD2 agrees at 7 bases. Germline CDR1 reads DFQATT; CDR2 reads SNEGSKA (reference sequence). This CDR3 region has 14 residues. V shed 0 bases and J 3 bases; nucleotides not matched to a gene: 5. The CDR3 coding sequence is TGCAGTGCTAGAGACTATCTAGCGGACTACGAGCAGTACTTC. Amino acid sequence: CSARDYLADYEQYF.

This clonotype occurred many times. The chain recombines TRBV7-9 with TRBJ2-5, with D possibly being TRBD1 (6 bases). Per germline, CDR1 SEHNR and CDR2 FQNEAQ (reference sequence). With 4 bases removed from V and 2 bases from J, the gap between germline ends came to 11 bases. There are 14 residues in the CDR3. The CDR3 region is CASSSRDKQETQYF. Here the CDR3 DNA reads TGTGCCAGCAGCTCCCGGGACAAACAAGAGACCCAGTACTTC. The entire variable domain, with the rest obtained from reference TRBV7-9 and TRBJ2-5, is as follows: DTGVSQNPRHKITKRGQNVTFRCDPISEHNRLYWYRQTLGQGPEFLTYFQNEAQLEKSRLLSDRFSAERPKGSFSTLEIQRTEQGDSAMYLCASSSRDKQETQYFGPGTRLLVL.

Notes on this clonotype: At one boundary the junction diverges from the germline segment, which might be a read error. The J gene is TRBJ1-2, the V gene TRBV6-1, with 7 nucleotides matching TRBD1. The germline CDR1 and CDR2 sequences are MNHNS and SASEGT. The CDR3 spans 13 residues. This CDR3 is CASRATGNYGFTF. CDR3 sequence (DNA): TGTGCCAGCAGAGCGACAGGGAACTATGGCTTCACCTTC.

This clonotype was recorded once. J is TRBJ2-7 and V is TRBV12-3 or TRBV12-4; D is possibly TRBD1 or TRBD2 (5 bases each). The CDR3 contains 14 residues. The V and J ends lost 5 bases and 0 bases respectively, with 11 bases between them. CDR3 nucleotide sequence: TGTGCCAGCAGTGAGGGACGGATCTCCTACGAGCAGTACTTC. Its translation is CASSEGRISYEQYF.

The chain has TRBV4-1 and TRBJ2-7, with unresolved D. The CDR3 loop spans 13 amino acids. Germline CDR1 MGHRA, CDR2 YSYEKL. V dropped 0 bases and J dropped 1 base, with 4 bases sitting between them. CDR3 in amino acids: CASSQEGSYEQYF. The CDR3 nucleotides read TGCGCCAGCAGCCAAGAGGGGTCCTACGAGCAGTACTTC.

This clonotype was found many times. This rearrangement joins TRBV28 to TRBJ2-7; D is possibly TRBD1 (5 bases). V gave up 3 bases and J gave up 3 bases, with 9 bases separating them. Germline V gene lookup returns CDR1 MDHEN and CDR2 SYDVKM. The CDR3 length is 13 residues. The CDR3 DNA sequence: TGTGCCAGCAGTTTGGGGCCGCGCTACGAGCAGTACTTC. Encoded protein: CASSLGPRYEQYF. The variable domain in full, with the rest retrieved from reference TRBV28 and TRBJ2-7, is DVKVTQSSRYLVKRTGEKVFLECVQDMDHENMFWYRQDPGLGLRLIYFSYDVKMKEKGDIPEGYSVSREKKERFSLILESASTNQTSMYLCASSLGPRYEQYFGPGTRLTVT.

Comments on this clonotype: Because the CDR3 is missing its conserved closing phenylalanine or tryptophan, this is likely a read error. It is unclear where the CDR3 begins or ends on the DNA, so no DNA is shown, and the CDR3 is as TCRdb lists it. V gene TRBV5-1 combines with J gene TRBJ1-1; the DNA was not used to check the table's D call, TRBD1. With termini counted, the CDR3 has 13 amino acids. Germline loops: CDR1 SGHRS, CDR2 YFSETQ. The CDR3 spells CASSGAMNTEAWL.

This clonotype was picked up many times. V gene TRBV6-2 or TRBV6-3 combines with J gene TRBJ2-3, with 10 bases lining up with TRBD2. The trim removed 6 bases at V and 4 bases at J, leaving 1 base unmatched. CDR3 length equals 13 residues. The V gene's germline CDR1 is MNHEY and CDR2 SVGEGT. This chain's CDR3 is CASRGTSADTQYF. CDR3 in DNA: TGTGCCAGCAGAGGGACTAGCGCAGATACGCAGTATTTT.

This clonotype occurred many times. The chain uses TRBV6-5 and TRBJ2-7, with 8 positions matching TRBD2. The V segment lost 0 bases and the J segment 3 bases; nucleotides outside the gene matches: 7. The germline CDR1 and CDR2 sequences are MNHEY and SVGAGI. This CDR3 has 16 residues. This CDR3 reads CASSYSRAGANYEQYF. The CDR3 nucleotides are TGTGCCAGCAGTTACTCCAGAGCGGGAGCGAACTACGAGCAGTACTTC.